This T cell receptor (beta chain) was sequenced in a study of cytomegalovirus exposure and HLA in healthy donors. This CDR3 has 13 amino acids. The ends were cut back, 1 base at V and 10 bases at J, with 14 bases in the middle. The V gene's germline CDR1 is SGHAT and CDR2 FQNNGV. As to this clone: Additional DNA sequences in this sample encode the identical CDR3.

PCR primers comprised 60 Vbeta and 13 Jbeta primers. The method was immunoSEQ multiplex PCR; TCRdb's version includes in-frame clones alone and lacks a portion of them. The profile covers approximately 110,000 clones, with around 75% appearing a single time and over 4% taken by the ten largest. The specimen was PBMCs. The receptor was derived from a man in his fifties or sixties in good health and CMV-seropositive. The rearrangement joins TRBV11-2 to TRBJ2-7; D might be TRBD1 (6 bases). DNA for the CDR3: TGTGCCAGCAGCTTAGGAGGACAGACCACACAGTACTTC. Amino acid sequence: CASSLGGQTTQYF. The full variable domain, in which reference TRBV11-2 and TRBJ2-7 provide the parts outside the CDR3, is EAGVAQSPRYKIIEKRQSVAFWCNPISGHATLYWYQQILGQGPKLLIQFQNNGVVDDSQLPKDRFSAERLKGVDSTLKIQPAKLEDSAVYLCASSLGGQTTQYFGPGTRLTVT.